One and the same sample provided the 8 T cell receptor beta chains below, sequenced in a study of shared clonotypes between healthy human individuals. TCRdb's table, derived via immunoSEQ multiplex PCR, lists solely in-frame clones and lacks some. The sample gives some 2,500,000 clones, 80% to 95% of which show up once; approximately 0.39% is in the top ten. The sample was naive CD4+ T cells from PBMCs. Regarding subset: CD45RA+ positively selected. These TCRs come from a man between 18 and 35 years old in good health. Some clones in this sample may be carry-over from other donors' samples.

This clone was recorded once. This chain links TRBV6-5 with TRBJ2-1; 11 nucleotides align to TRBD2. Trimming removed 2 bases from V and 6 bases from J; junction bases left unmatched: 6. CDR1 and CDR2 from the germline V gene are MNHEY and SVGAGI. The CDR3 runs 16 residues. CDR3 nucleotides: TGTGCCAGCAGTTACCAACTAGCGGGAGTCCGCAATGAGCAGTTCTTC. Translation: CASSYQLAGVRNEQFF.

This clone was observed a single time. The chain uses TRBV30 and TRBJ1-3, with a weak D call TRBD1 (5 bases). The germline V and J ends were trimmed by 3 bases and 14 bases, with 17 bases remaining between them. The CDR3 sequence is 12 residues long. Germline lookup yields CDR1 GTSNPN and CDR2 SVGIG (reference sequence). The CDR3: CAWSTGATGVYF. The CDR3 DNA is TGTGCCTGGAGCACAGGAGCTACGGGGGTATATTTT.

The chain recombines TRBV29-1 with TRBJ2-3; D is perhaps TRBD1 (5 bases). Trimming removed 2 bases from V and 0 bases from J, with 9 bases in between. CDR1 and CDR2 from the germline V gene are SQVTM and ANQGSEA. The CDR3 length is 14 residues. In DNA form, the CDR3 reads TGCAGCGTTGAACAGGGCCAAAGCACAGATACGCAGTATTTT. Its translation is CSVEQGQSTDTQYF.

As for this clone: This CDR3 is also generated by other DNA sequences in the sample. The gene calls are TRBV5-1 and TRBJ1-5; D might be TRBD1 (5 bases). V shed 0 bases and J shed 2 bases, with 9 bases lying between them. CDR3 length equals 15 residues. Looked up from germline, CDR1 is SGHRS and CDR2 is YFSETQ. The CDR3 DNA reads TGCGCCAGCAGCTTGGGGCAGGGAGGCAATCAGCCCCAGCATTTT. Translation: CASSLGQGGNQPQHF.

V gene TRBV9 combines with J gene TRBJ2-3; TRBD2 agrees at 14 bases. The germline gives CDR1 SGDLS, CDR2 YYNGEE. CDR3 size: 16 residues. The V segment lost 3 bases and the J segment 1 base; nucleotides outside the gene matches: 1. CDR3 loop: CASSATSGRGTDTQYF. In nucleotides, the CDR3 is TGTGCCAGCAGCGCGACTAGCGGGAGGGGCACAGATACGCAGTATTTT.

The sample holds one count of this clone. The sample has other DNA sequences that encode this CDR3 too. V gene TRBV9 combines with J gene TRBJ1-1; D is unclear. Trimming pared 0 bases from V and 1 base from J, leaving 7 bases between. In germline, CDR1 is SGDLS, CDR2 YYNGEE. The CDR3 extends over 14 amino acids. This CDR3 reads CASSVVAGNTEAFF. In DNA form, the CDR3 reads TGTGCCAGCAGCGTAGTGGCAGGGAACACTGAAGCTTTCTTT.

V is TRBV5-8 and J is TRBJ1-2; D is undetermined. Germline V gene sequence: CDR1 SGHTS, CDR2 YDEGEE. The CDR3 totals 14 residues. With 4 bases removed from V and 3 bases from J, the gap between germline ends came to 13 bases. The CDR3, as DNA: TGTGCCAGCAGCCCCAACCCTGGGTACTATGGCTACACCTTC. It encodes CASSPNPGYYGYTF.

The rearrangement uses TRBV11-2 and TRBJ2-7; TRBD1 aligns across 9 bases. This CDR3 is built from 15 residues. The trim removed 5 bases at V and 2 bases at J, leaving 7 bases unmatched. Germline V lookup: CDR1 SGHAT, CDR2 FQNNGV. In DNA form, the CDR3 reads TGTGCCAGCAGCCGATCGGACAGGGGACCCTACGAGCAGTACTTC. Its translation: CASSRSDRGPYEQYF.